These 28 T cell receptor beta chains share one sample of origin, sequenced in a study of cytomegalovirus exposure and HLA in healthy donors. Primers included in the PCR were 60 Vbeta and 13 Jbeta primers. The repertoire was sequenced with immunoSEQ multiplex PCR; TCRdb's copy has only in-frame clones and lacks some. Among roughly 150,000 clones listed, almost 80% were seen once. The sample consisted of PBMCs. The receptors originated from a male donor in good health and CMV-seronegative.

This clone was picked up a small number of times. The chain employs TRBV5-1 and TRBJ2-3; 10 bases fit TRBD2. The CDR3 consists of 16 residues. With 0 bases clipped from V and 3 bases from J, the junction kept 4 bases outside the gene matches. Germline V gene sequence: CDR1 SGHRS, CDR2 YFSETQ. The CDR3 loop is CASSLAVAGGTDTQYF. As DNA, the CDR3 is TGCGCCAGCAGCTTGGCCGTAGCGGGAGGAACAGATACGCAGTATTTT.

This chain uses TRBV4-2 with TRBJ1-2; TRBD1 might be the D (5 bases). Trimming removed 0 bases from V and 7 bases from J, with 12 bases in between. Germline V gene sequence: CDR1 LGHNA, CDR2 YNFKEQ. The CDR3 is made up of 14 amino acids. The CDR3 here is CASSQDGAGSGYTF. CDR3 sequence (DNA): TGTGCCAGCAGCCAAGATGGGGCAGGGTCTGGCTACACCTTC.

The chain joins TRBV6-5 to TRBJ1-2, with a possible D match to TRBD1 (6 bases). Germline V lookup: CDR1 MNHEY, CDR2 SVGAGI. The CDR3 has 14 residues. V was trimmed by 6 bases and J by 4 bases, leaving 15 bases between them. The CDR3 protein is CASRKGGGSYGYTF. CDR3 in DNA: TGTGCCAGCAGAAAAGGGGGGGGGAGCTATGGCTACACCTTC.

The CDR3 spells CASSLGQRDTQYF. The CDR3 region has the DNA TGTGCCAGCAGCCTGGGACAGAGAGATACGCAGTATTTT. This chain uses TRBV11-3 with TRBJ2-3; 7 positions match TRBD1. Trimming took 5 bases from V and 5 from J; bases not matched to a gene: 4. In germline, CDR1 is SGHNT, CDR2 YENEEA. The CDR3 has 13 residues.

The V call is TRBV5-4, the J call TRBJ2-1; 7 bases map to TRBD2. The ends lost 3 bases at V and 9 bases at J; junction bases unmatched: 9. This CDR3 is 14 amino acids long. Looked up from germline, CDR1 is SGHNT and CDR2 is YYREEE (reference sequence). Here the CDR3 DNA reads TGTGCCAGCAGCTCAACGACTAGCTATGGTGAGCAGTTCTTC. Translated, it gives CASSSTTSYGEQFF.

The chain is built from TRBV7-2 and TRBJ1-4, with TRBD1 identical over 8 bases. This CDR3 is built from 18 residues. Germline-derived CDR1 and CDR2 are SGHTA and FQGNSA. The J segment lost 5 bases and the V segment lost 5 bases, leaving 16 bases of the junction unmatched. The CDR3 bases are TGTGCCAGCAGCCCAGCGGAGCAGGGGGCGCGTCAGAATGAAAAACTGTTTTTT. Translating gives CASSPAEQGARQNEKLFF.

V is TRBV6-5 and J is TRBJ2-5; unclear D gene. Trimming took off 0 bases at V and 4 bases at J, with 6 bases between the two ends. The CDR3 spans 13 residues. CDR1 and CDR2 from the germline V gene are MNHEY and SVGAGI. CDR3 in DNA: TGTGCCAGCAGTTACTCGAATAGAGAGACCCAGTACTTC. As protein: CASSYSNRETQYF.

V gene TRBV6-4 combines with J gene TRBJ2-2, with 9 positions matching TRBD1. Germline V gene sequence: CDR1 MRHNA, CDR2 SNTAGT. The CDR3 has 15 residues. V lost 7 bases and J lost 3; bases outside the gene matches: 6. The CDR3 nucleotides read TGTGCCAGCAAAGAGGACAGGGGTCACACCGGGGAGCTGTTTTTT. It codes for CASKEDRGHTGELFF.

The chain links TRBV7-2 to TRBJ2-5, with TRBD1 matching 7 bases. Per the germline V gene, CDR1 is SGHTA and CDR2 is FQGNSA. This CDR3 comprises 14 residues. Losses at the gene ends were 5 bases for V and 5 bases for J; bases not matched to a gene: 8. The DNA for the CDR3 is TGTGCCAGCAGCCGGGACAGTTGGTACGAGACCCAGTACTTC. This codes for CASSRDSWYETQYF.

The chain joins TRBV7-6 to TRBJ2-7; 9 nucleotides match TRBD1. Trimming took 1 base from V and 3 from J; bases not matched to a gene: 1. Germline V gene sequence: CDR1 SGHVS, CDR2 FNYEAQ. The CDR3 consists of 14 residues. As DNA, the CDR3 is TGTGCCAGCAGCTTAGGACAGGGGGACTACGAGCAGTACTTC. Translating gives CASSLGQGDYEQYF.

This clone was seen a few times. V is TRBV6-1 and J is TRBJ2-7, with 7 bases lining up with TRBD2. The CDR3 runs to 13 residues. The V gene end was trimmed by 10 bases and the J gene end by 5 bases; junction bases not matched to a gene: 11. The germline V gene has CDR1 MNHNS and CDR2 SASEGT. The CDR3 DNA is TGTGCCACCTCCCGGGGGGACTATAACGAGCAGTACTTC. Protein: CATSRGDYNEQYF.

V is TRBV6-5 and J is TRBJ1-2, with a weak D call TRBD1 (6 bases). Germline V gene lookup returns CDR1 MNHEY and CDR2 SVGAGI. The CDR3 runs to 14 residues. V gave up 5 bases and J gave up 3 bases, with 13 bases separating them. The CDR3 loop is CASSQQGAYYGYTF. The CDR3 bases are TGTGCCAGCAGTCAACAGGGTGCTTACTATGGCTACACCTTC.

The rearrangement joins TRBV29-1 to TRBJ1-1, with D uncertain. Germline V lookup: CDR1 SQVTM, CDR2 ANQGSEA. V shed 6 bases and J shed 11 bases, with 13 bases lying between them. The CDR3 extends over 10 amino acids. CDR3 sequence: CSVGGPWAFF. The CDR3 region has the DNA TGCAGCGTGGGTGGGCCTTGGGCTTTCTTT.

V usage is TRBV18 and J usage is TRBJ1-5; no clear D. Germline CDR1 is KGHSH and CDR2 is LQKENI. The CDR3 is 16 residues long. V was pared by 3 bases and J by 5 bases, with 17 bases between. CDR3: CASSPLGGNADQPQHF. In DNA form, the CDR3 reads TGTGCCAGCTCACCTCTGGGAGGGAATGCGGATCAGCCCCAGCATTTT.

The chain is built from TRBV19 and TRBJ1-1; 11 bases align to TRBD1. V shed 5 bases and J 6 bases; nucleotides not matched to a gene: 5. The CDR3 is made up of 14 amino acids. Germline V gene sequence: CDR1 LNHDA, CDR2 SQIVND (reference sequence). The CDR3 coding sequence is TGTGCCAGTAGTGCGGGGACAGGGGGGTCTGAAGCTTTCTTT. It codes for CASSAGTGGSEAFF.

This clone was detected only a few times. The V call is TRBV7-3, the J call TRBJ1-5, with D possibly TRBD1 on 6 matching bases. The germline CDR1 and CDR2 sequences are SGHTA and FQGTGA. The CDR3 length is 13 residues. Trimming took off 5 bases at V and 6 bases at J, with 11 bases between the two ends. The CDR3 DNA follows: TGTGCCAGCAGCAGGACAGTTGGTCAGCCCCAGCATTTT. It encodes CASSRTVGQPQHF.

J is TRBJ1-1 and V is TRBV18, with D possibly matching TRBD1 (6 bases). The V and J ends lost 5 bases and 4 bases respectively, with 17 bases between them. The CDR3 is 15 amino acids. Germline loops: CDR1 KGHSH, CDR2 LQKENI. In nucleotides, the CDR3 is TGTGCCAGCTCATCAGTGGGGGGGCCCGGCACTGAAGCTTTCTTT. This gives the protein CASSSVGGPGTEAFF. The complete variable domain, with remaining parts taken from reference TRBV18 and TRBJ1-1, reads NAGVMQNPRHLVRRRGQEARLRCSPMKGHSHVYWYRQLPEEGLKFMVYLQKENIIDESGMPKERFSAEFPKEGPSILRIQQVVRGDSAAYFCASSSVGGPGTEAFFGQGTRLTVV.

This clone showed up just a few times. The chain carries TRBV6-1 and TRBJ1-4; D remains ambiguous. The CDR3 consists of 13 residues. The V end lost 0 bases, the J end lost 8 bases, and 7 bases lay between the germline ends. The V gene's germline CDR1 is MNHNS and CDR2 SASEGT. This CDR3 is CASSEALEEKLFF. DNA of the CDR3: TGTGCCAGCAGTGAAGCGCTTGAGGAAAAACTGTTTTTT.

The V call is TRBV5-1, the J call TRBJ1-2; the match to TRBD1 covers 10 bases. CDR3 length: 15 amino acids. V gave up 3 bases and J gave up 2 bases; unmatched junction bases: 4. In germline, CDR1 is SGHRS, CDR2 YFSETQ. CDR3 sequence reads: CASSSRGQGNYGYTF. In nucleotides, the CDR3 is TGCGCCAGCAGCTCGCGGGGACAGGGGAACTATGGCTACACCTTC.

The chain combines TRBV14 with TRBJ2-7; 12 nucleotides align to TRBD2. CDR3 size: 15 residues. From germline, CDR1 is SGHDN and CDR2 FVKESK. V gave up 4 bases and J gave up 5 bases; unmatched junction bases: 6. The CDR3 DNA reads TGTGCCAGCAGCCTCGGGACTAGCGGGTTAAACGAGCAGTACTTC. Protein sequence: CASSLGTSGLNEQYF.

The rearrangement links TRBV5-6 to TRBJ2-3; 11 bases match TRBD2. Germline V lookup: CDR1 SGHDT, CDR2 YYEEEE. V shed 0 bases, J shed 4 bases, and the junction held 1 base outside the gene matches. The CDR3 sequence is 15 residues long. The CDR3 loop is CASSLELAGADTQYF. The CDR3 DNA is TGTGCCAGCAGCTTGGAACTAGCGGGAGCAGATACGCAGTATTTT.

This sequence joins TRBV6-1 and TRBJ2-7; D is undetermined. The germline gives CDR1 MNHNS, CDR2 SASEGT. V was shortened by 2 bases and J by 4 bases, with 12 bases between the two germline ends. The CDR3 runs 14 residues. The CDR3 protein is CASSELGEGYEQYF. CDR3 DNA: TGTGCCAGCAGTGAATTGGGCGAAGGATACGAGCAGTACTTC.

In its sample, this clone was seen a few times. The CDR3 DNA reads as TGTGCCAGCAGCTTAGGTACGGGTAGCAATCAGCCCCAGCATTTT. It codes for CASSLGTGSNQPQHF. The chain is built from TRBV7-9 and TRBJ1-5; D call uncertain. V lost 1 base and J lost 0, with 7 bases in between. The CDR3 consists of 15 residues. CDR1 and CDR2 (germline): SEHNR, FQNEAQ (reference sequence).

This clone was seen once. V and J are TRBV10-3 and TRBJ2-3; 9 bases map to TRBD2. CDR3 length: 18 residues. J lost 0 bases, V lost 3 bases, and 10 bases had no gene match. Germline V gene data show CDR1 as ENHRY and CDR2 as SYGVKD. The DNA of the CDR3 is TGTGCCATCAGTGAACAGGGACTAGCCGCTACTAGCACAGATACGCAGTATTTT. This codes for CAISEQGLAATSTDTQYF.

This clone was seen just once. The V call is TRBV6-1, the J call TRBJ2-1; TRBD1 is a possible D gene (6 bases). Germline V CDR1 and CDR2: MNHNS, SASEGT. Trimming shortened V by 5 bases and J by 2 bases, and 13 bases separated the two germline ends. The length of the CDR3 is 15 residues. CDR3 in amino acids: CASSPTGNPYNEQFF. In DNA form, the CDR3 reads TGTGCCAGCAGTCCTACAGGGAATCCCTACAATGAGCAGTTCTTC.

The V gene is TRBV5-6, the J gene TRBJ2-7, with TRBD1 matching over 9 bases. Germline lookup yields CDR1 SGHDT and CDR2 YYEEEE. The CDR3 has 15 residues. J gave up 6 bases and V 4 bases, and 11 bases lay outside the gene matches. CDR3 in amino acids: CASSLVYRGLGEQYF. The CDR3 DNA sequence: TGTGCCAGCAGCCTGGTGTACAGGGGGCTGGGCGAGCAGTACTTC.

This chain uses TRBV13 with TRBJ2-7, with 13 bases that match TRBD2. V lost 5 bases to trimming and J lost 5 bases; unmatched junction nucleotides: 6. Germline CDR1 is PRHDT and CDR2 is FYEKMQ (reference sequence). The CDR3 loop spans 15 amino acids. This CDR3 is CASSPGLAGRDEQYF. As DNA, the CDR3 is TGTGCCAGCAGCCCGGGACTAGCGGGGCGCGACGAGCAGTACTTC.

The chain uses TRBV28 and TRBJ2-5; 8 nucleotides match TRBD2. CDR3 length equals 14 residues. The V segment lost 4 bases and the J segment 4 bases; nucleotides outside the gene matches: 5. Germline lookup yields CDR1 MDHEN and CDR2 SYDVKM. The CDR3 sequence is CASSSIAGGETQYF. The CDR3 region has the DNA TGTGCCAGCAGTTCCATCGCGGGAGGAGAGACCCAGTACTTC.